Below are 29 T cell receptor beta chains sequenced from a single sample in a study of response to subunit inactivated influenza vaccine. In TCRdb, the RT-PCR reads were re-called with MiXCR into one record per CDR3 protein. The profile shows roughly 620,000 distinct CDR3 sequences, about 11% of them singletons. The same data also contributed to another study, on T cells expressing NK-cell markers. From that paper: 5'RACE template switching with UMIs generated TCR beta cDNA.

The material sequenced was PBMCs from blood, taken on the day of vaccination. These receptors came from a man aged 45-65 years who received an inactivated influenza vaccine.

Many counts were recorded for this clonotype. This chain connects TRBV15 to TRBJ1-3, with D unresolved. Germline V CDR1 and CDR2: LNHNV, YYDKDF (reference sequence). The CDR3 consists of 14 residues. Trimming stripped 6 bases from V and 0 bases from J, with 9 bases between. This CDR3 is CATSAQRSGNTIYF. The CDR3 coding sequence is TGTGCCACCAGTGCACAGCGCTCTGGAAACACCATATATTTT.

The chain is built from TRBV11-2 and TRBJ1-2, with a possible D match to TRBD1 (5 bases). The germline V gene encodes CDR1 SGHAT and CDR2 FQNNGV. V lost 0 bases, J lost 7 bases, and 12 bases lay in between. This CDR3 spans 14 amino acids. The CDR3: CASSLDPRDGGYTF. DNA for the CDR3: TGTGCCAGCAGCTTAGATCCCAGGGACGGTGGCTACACCTTC.

This clonotype was observed a handful of times. The DNA of the CDR3 is TGTGCCAGCAGCCAAGACGGGGGGTTTTGGGCCCGCGAGACCATATATTTT. This translates into CASSQDGGFWARETIYF. The chain employs TRBV14 and TRBJ1-3; D possibly corresponds to TRBD1 (5 bases). V dropped 0 bases and J dropped 10 bases, with 22 bases sitting between them. The germline gives CDR1 SGHDN, CDR2 FVKESK. CDR3 size: 17 residues.

This clonotype was found many times. This chain links TRBV6-5 with TRBJ2-1; D possibly corresponds to TRBD1 (6 bases). V shed 6 bases and J shed 9 bases, with 12 bases lying between them. The V gene's germline CDR1 is MNHEY and CDR2 SVGAGI. There are 12 residues in the CDR3. CDR3 in DNA: TGTGCCAGCAGCCGAAGGGGGAGTGAGCAGTTCTTC. Translated: CASSRRGSEQFF.

This clonotype was seen ten or more times. The chain recombines TRBV18 with TRBJ2-3, with a weak D call TRBD2 (5 bases). V lost 5 bases and J lost 8, with 11 bases in between. CDR3 size: 12 residues. Germline lookup yields CDR1 KGHSH and CDR2 LQKENI. CDR3 in DNA: TGTGCCAGCTCATCAAACCGGGGTACGCAGTATTTT. It translates to CASSSNRGTQYF.

The table lists this clonotype with a few counts. This rearrangement joins TRBV2 to TRBJ2-7, with 7 positions matching TRBD1. Germline V gene lookup returns CDR1 SNHLY and CDR2 FYNNEI. The V segment lost 6 bases and the J segment 2 bases; nucleotides outside the gene matches: 16. The CDR3 consists of 17 residues. DNA for the CDR3: TGTGCCAGCAGGCCCGGGACAGCGGCCTTTGGCCCCTACGAGCAGTACTTC. It is translated as CASRPGTAAFGPYEQYF.

The J gene is TRBJ2-2, the V gene TRBV12-3 or TRBV12-4; 8 nucleotides align to TRBD2. The ends lost 7 bases at V and 5 bases at J; junction bases unmatched: 12. The CDR3 has 16 amino acids. In DNA, the CDR3 is TGTGCCAGCACCAGTCCGGGACTAGTCCGTACCGGGGAGCTGTTTTTT. This codes for CASTSPGLVRTGELFF.

The CDR3 sequence: CATSDPVLGTSYNEQFF. The CDR3 nucleotides read TGTGCCACCAGTGATCCCGTGTTGGGGACTAGCTACAATGAGCAGTTCTTC. This chain connects TRBV24-1 to TRBJ2-1, with 8 bases lining up with TRBD2. The J segment lost 3 bases and the V segment lost 3 bases, leaving 9 bases of the junction unmatched. The CDR3 is 17 amino acids. Germline V lookup: CDR1 KGHDR, CDR2 SFDVKD.

This clonotype has a handful of counts. The chain has TRBV6-2 or TRBV6-3 and TRBJ2-1; the D gene is possibly TRBD1 (5 bases). The length of the CDR3 is 15 residues. Germline loops: CDR1 MNHEY, CDR2 SVGEGT. V shed 0 bases and J shed 8 bases, with 14 bases lying between them. CDR3 sequence (DNA): TGTGCCAGCAGTTACTCGTTCAGGGTCGACGATGAGCAGTTCTTC. This sequence encodes CASSYSFRVDDEQFF.

This clonotype was counted at least ten times. The chain is built from TRBV20-1 and TRBJ2-3; D assignment may be TRBD1 or TRBD2 (6 bases each). V lost 6 bases to trimming and J lost 6 bases, with 19 bases between them. The CDR3 contains 14 residues. Per the germline V gene, CDR1 is DFQATT and CDR2 is SNEGSKA (reference sequence). The CDR3 nucleotides are TGCAGTGCACACGGAAGGGGGGCAGGTGATACGCAGTATTTT. Protein product: CSAHGRGAGDTQYF.

The J gene is TRBJ2-7, the V gene TRBV5-5; possibly TRBD1 for D (5 bases). The CDR3 has 16 amino acids. Trimming took off 4 bases at V and 4 bases at J, with 21 bases between the two ends. Germline CDR1 is SGHKS and CDR2 is YYEKEE (reference sequence). The CDR3: CASSPSWQTVRYEQYF. Written as DNA, the CDR3 is TGTGCCAGCAGCCCCTCGTGGCAGACAGTACGATACGAGCAGTACTTC.

This clonotype was detected only a few times. The V and J genes are TRBV6-5 and TRBJ2-3, with TRBD2 as a possible D gene (6 bases). The CDR3 loop spans 14 amino acids. The V gene's germline CDR1 is MNHEY and CDR2 SVGAGI. The germline V and J ends were trimmed by 4 bases and 6 bases, with 14 bases remaining between them. The chain's CDR3 is CASSSTLSGDTQYF. As DNA, the CDR3 is TGTGCCAGCAGTTCGACCCTAAGCGGGGATACGCAGTATTTT.

This clonotype was detected only a few times. The V call is TRBV12-3 or TRBV12-4, the J call TRBJ2-3; D is ambiguous. The CDR3 consists of 16 residues. V was shortened by 4 bases and J by 1 base, with 15 bases between the two germline ends. CDR3 in DNA: TGTGCCAGCAGTTCCTCCCTGGGCGGCGGCACAGATACGCAGTATTTT. This sequence encodes CASSSSLGGGTDTQYF.

Comment on this clonotype: The germline gene is not matched at one end of the junction; a read error may be the cause. The V and J genes are TRBV10-3 and TRBJ2-1; 9 nucleotides align to TRBD2. The length of the CDR3 is 15 residues. CDR1 is ENHRY and CDR2 is SYGVKD in the germline V gene. CDR3 protein: CAIGAAGGFYNEQFF. The DNA for the CDR3 is TGCGCCATCGGGGCGGCGGGAGGGTTTTACAATGAGCAGTTCTTC.

This clonotype has more than one count but fewer than ten. The rearrangement joins TRBV11-2 to TRBJ2-7, with 7 bases matching TRBD1. This CDR3 contains 15 residues. V shed 5 bases, J shed 1 base, and the junction held 8 bases outside the gene matches. Germline-derived CDR1 and CDR2 are SGHAT and FQNNGV. This CDR3 reads CASSTPLTGSYEQYF. The CDR3 coding sequence is TGTGCCAGCAGCACCCCCCTGACAGGGTCCTACGAGCAGTACTTC. The full variable domain, rest sourced from reference TRBV11-2 and TRBJ2-7, is EAGVAQSPRYKIIEKRQSVAFWCNPISGHATLYWYQQILGQGPKLLIQFQNNGVVDDSQLPKDRFSAERLKGVDSTLKIQPAKLEDSAVYLCASSTPLTGSYEQYFGPGTRLTVT.

This clonotype has a handful of counts. The gene calls are TRBV20-1 and TRBJ2-7, with D maybe TRBD1 (5 bases). CDR1 is DFQATT, CDR2 SNEGSKA, per germline (reference sequence). V was pared by 3 bases and J by 2 bases, with 14 bases between. The CDR3 has 14 residues. The CDR3 DNA is TGCAGTGCTAGTAAAGGTACAGGCCCCTACGAGCAGTACTTC. It codes for CSASKGTGPYEQYF.

In this sample, this clonotype turned up a few times. The rearrangement joins TRBV28 to TRBJ2-7, with D hard to call. V shed 6 bases and J shed 2 bases, with 14 bases lying between them. CDR3 length equals 14 residues. The germline V gene encodes CDR1 MDHEN and CDR2 SYDVKM. As DNA, the CDR3 is TGTGCCAGCAGCCCCACAAGGCGGCCCTACGAGCAGTACTTC. This gives the protein CASSPTRRPYEQYF.

The sample holds a few counts of this clonotype. The chain recombines TRBV30 with TRBJ2-5; D unclear. Germline assignment: CDR1 GTSNPN and CDR2 SVGIG (reference sequence). With 3 bases removed from V and 7 bases from J, the gap between germline ends came to 15 bases. This CDR3 has 13 amino acids. This CDR3 is CAWSTTASGTQYF. The CDR3 DNA follows: TGTGCCTGGAGCACTACAGCCTCGGGGACCCAGTACTTC.

The sample holds one count of this clonotype. The chain is built from TRBV27 and TRBJ2-3; 9 bases agree with TRBD1. This CDR3 region has 13 residues. Germline CDR1 reads MNHEY; CDR2 reads SMNVEV (reference sequence). V lost 8 bases and J lost 5; bases outside the gene matches: 5. CDR3 bases: TGTGCCAGCGGTTGGGACAGGGTAGATACGCAGTATTTT. Translation gives CASGWDRVDTQYF.

In its sample, this clonotype was seen a few times. The chain joins TRBV27 to TRBJ2-2, with a weak D call TRBD2 (5 bases). This CDR3 spans 16 amino acids. CDR1 and CDR2 from the germline V gene are MNHEY and SMNVEV (reference sequence). Trimming shortened V by 6 bases and J by 5 bases, and 19 bases separated the two germline ends. The DNA of the CDR3 is TGTGCCAGCAGCCCGGCAGGTGGGAGTGGTACCGGGGAGCTGTTTTTT. It specifies CASSPAGGSGTGELFF.

There are many counts of this clonotype. The chain uses TRBV7-8 and TRBJ2-1; either TRBD1 or TRBD2 may fit D (5 bases each). CDR3 length equals 19 residues. V shed 6 bases and J shed 0 bases, with 24 bases lying between them. Germline CDR1 reads SGHVS; CDR2 reads FQNEAQ. This CDR3 reads CASRISALRGPSSYNEQFF. CDR3 DNA sequence: TGTGCCAGCAGGATCTCGGCCCTTCGGGGACCTAGCTCCTACAATGAGCAGTTCTTC.

The chain couples TRBV4-3 to TRBJ2-7, with TRBD1 matching over 11 bases. Unmatched junction bases numbered 7, after V lost 4 bases and J lost 5 bases. The length of the CDR3 is 15 residues. CDR1 and CDR2 (germline): LGHNA, YSLEER. CDR3 residues: CASSLRTGGFDEQYF. CDR3 nucleotide sequence: TGCGCCAGCAGCCTTCGGACAGGGGGCTTTGACGAGCAGTACTTC.

The rearrangement links TRBV28 to TRBJ1-5, with TRBD1 identical over 7 bases. Germline V gene lookup returns CDR1 MDHEN and CDR2 SYDVKM. This CDR3 comprises 15 residues. V was pared by 7 bases and J by 2 bases, with 8 bases of the junction left unmatched. Here the CDR3 reads CASINGQGGNQPQHF. Written as DNA, the CDR3 is TGTGCCAGCATCAACGGGCAGGGGGGCAATCAGCCCCAGCATTTT.

In this sample, this clonotype turned up a few times. This sequence joins TRBV20-1 and TRBJ1-1; D gene uncertain. The CDR3 is 13 residues long. Germline V lookup: CDR1 DFQATT, CDR2 SNEGSKA (reference sequence). Trimming shortened V by 3 bases and J by 5 bases, and 13 bases separated the two germline ends. CDR3 in amino acids: CSASIMSRTEAFF. CDR3 sequence (DNA): TGCAGTGCTAGTATAATGTCCCGGACTGAAGCTTTCTTT.

The V and J genes are TRBV5-5 and TRBJ2-1; 15 bases agree with TRBD2. Unmatched junction bases numbered 9, after V lost 4 bases and J lost 10 bases. Germline CDR1 reads SGHKS; CDR2 reads YYEKEE (reference sequence). The CDR3 length is 16 residues. Here the CDR3 reads CASSVPGLAGGGEQFF. The CDR3 nucleotides read TGTGCCAGCAGCGTCCCGGGACTAGCGGGGGGTGGGGAGCAGTTCTTC.

This clonotype was picked up many times. The chain recombines TRBV9 with TRBJ2-1, with D unclear. The CDR3 runs to 11 residues. With 5 bases removed from V and 5 bases from J, the gap between germline ends came to 5 bases. Germline CDR1 reads SGDLS; CDR2 reads YYNGEE. Here the CDR3 reads CASRAHNEQFF. The CDR3 nucleotides are TGTGCCAGCAGAGCACACAATGAGCAGTTCTTC.

The chain employs TRBV5-1 and TRBJ2-3; 9 nucleotides line up with TRBD1. Trimming cost V 5 bases and J 8 bases; bases outside gene matches: 9. The CDR3 spans 14 residues. Germline loops: CDR1 SGHRS, CDR2 YFSETQ. CDR3 residues: CASSSGTGQVTQYF. The CDR3 nucleotides are TGCGCCAGCAGTTCCGGGACAGGGCAAGTTACGCAGTATTTT.

This clonotype was counted a few times. The V call is TRBV20-1, the J call TRBJ2-2, with D unclear. The germline V and J ends were trimmed by 0 bases and 2 bases, with 7 bases remaining between them. The CDR3 contains 14 residues. CDR1 and CDR2 from the germline V gene are DFQATT and SNEGSKA (reference sequence). CDR3 residues: CSARDYSNTGELFF. The CDR3 nucleotides are TGCAGTGCTAGAGATTATTCCAACACCGGGGAGCTGTTTTTT.

The V call is TRBV7-9, the J call TRBJ1-4; the D is unclear. In germline, CDR1 is SEHNR, CDR2 FQNEAQ (reference sequence). Trimming removed 1 base from V and 5 bases from J, with 5 bases in between. The CDR3 is made up of 13 amino acids. The CDR3 sequence is CASSLVSNEKLFF. The CDR3 bases are TGTGCCAGCAGCTTAGTGTCAAATGAAAAACTGTTTTTT.